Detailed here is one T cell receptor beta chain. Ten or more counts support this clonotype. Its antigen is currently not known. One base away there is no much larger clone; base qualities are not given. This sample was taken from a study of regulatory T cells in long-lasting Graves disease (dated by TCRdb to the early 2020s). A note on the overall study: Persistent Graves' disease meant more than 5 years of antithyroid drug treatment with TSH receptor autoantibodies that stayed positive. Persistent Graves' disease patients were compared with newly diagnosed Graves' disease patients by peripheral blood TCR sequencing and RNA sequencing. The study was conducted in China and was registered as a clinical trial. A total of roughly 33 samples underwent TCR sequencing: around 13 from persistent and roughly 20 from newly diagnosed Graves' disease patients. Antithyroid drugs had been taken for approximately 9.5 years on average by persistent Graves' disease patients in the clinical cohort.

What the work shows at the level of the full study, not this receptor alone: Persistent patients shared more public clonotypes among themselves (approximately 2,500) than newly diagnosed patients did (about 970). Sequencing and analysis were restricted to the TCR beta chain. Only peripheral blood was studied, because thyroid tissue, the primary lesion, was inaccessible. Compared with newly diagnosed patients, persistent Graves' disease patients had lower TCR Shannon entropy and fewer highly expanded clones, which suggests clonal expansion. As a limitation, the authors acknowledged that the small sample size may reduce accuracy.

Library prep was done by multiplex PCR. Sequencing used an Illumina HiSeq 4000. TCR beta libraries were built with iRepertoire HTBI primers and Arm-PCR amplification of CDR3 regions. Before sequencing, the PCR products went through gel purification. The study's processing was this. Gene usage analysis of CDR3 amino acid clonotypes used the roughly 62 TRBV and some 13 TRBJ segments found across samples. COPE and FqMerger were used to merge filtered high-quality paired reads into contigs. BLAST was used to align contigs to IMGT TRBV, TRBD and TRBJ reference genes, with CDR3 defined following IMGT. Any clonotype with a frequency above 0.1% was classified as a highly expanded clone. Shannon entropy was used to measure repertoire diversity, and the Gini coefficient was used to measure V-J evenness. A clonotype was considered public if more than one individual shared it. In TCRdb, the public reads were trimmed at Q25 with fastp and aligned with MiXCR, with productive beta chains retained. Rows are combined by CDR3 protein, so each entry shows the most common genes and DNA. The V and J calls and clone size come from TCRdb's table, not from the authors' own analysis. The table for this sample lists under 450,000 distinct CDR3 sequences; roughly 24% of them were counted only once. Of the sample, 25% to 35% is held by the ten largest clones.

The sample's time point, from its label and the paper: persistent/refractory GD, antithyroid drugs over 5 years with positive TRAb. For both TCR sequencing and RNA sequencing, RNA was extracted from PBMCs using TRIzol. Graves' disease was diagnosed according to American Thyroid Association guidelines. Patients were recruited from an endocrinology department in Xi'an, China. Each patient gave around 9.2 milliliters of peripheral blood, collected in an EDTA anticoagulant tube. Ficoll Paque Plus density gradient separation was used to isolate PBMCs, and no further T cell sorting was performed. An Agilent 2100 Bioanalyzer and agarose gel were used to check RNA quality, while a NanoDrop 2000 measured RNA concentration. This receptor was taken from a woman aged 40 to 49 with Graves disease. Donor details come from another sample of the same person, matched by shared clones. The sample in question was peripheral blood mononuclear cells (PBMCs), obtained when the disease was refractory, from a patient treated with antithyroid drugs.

This receptor has the CDR3 CASSLREPGPNTEAFF. The nucleotides are TGTGCCAGCAGTTTAAGGGAGCCGGGCCCGAACACTGAAGCTTTCTTT. This chain is built from TRBV12-3 or TRBV12-4 and TRBJ1-1; the D gene is unclear. The CDR3 runs 16 residues from the cysteine to the phenylalanine. Solely the CDR3 DNA is kept, with 48 bases framed from the first base. Trimming takes 2 bases from V and 1 base from J, and the germline ends sit 14 bases apart.